The 31 T cell receptor beta chains below all came from one sample that was sequenced in a study of CD8+ T cells in alopecia areata. As the sequencing template, cDNA was produced by extracting RNA and reverse transcribing it. TCRdb's table, derived via immunoSEQ multiplex PCR, lists solely in-frame clones and lacks some. The top ten hold approximately 0.9% of the sample, which has 150,000 or so clones, 65% seen once. Documented treatment: oral pan-JAK inhibitor, 5-10 mg twice daily. This specimen consisted of CD4+ T cells sorted from blood, obtained at week 4, from a patient treated with tofacitinib. The receptors were gathered from a human donor with alopecia areata.

This clone was counted between two and nine times. The chain is built from TRBV30 and TRBJ2-3; D might be TRBD2 (6 bases). Per germline, CDR1 GTSNPN and CDR2 SVGIG (reference sequence). This CDR3 spans 15 amino acids. Trimming cost V 4 bases and J 3 bases, with 17 bases left between them. Written as DNA, the CDR3 is TGTGCCTGGACGTCGGCCAGGGACTTAACAGATACGCAGTATTTT. Encoded protein: CAWTSARDLTDTQYF.

The rearrangement uses TRBV7-2 and TRBJ2-5; D uncertain. Trimming removed 1 base from V and 2 bases from J, with 11 bases in between. The CDR3 contains 15 residues. Germline V gene data show CDR1 as SGHTA and CDR2 as FQGNSA. The CDR3, as DNA: TGTGCCAGCAGCTTAGAGTCCCGGACGCAAGAGACCCAGTACTTC. This gives the protein CASSLESRTQETQYF.

This clone has only a few counts. The V call is TRBV19, the J call TRBJ1-5; no reliable D call. With 4 bases removed from V and 7 bases from J, the gap between germline ends came to 17 bases. Germline V gene data show CDR1 as LNHDA and CDR2 as SQIVND (reference sequence). The CDR3 is 15 residues long. The CDR3 DNA follows: TGTGCCAGTAGTACCGAAAACCAGAGATCCCAGCCCCAGCATTTT. It is translated as CASSTENQRSQPQHF.

The chain carries TRBV29-1 and TRBJ1-2; 10 bases line up with TRBD1. V lost 7 bases and J lost 6; bases outside the gene matches: 5. CDR3 length: 12 amino acids. CDR1 SQVTM and CDR2 ANQGSEA come from the germline V gene. The CDR3 protein is CSAWTGGDGYTF. The CDR3 DNA is TGCAGCGCATGGACAGGGGGGGATGGCTACACCTTC.

V is TRBV5-1 and J is TRBJ2-2; no firm D call. The V gene lost 0 bases and the J gene lost 4 bases, with 13 bases spanning the gap. Germline V CDR1 and CDR2: SGHRS, YFSETQ. The CDR3 totals 16 residues. The CDR3 reads CASSLGPTLGTGELFF. The DNA of the CDR3 is TGCGCCAGCAGCTTGGGGCCCACCCTGGGCACCGGGGAGCTGTTTTTT. The variable domain in full, with the rest retrieved from reference TRBV5-1 and TRBJ2-2, is KAGVTQTPRYLIKTRGQQVTLSCSPISGHRSVSWYQQTPGQGLQFLFEYFSETQRNKGNFPGRFSGRQFSNSRSEMNVSTLELGDSALYLCASSLGPTLGTGELFFGEGSRLTVL.

The chain is built from TRBV29-1 and TRBJ2-7; D gene ambiguous. V gave up 7 bases and J gave up 0 bases, with 13 bases separating them. This CDR3 contains 13 residues. Germline V gene lookup returns CDR1 SQVTM and CDR2 ANQGSEA. This chain's CDR3 is CSARSLSSYEQYF. CDR3 bases: TGCAGCGCCAGAAGTCTGAGCTCCTACGAGCAGTACTTC.

The chain recombines TRBV29-1 with TRBJ2-5, with TRBD2 matching over 9 bases. J was trimmed by 1 base and V by 5 bases; bases with no gene match: 8. The CDR3 is 15 amino acids. CDR1 is SQVTM and CDR2 is ANQGSEA in the germline V gene. CDR3 residues: CSVQRLAATQETQYF. CDR3 nucleotides: TGCAGCGTTCAAAGACTAGCGGCCACCCAAGAGACCCAGTACTTC.

The chain links TRBV9 to TRBJ2-5; the D is unclear. The CDR3 consists of 15 residues. Germline V gives CDR1 SGDLS, CDR2 YYNGEE. V was clipped by 0 bases and J by 4 bases, with 13 bases between them. This CDR3 is CASSVEGRRRETQYF. DNA for the CDR3: TGTGCCAGCAGCGTAGAGGGCAGAAGAAGAGAGACCCAGTACTTC.

The chain is built from TRBV7-9 and TRBJ1-5; 7 bases fit TRBD1. This CDR3 is built from 13 residues. Germline values: CDR1 SEHNR, CDR2 FQNEAQ (reference sequence). V dropped 4 bases and J dropped 9; count of bases not matched to a gene: 6. The CDR3 DNA follows: TGTGCCAGCAGCTCTGAAGGGGGCATGCCCCAGCATTTT. Amino acids: CASSSEGGMPQHF.

The chain joins TRBV30 to TRBJ1-1; TRBD1 aligns across 7 bases. The CDR3 has 13 residues. After removal of 5 bases from V and 5 bases from J, the junction contained 8 bases not matched to a gene. Germline V lookup: CDR1 GTSNPN, CDR2 SVGIG (reference sequence). This chain's CDR3 is CAWQIYRGTEAFF. CDR3 bases: TGTGCCTGGCAAATCTACAGGGGAACTGAAGCTTTCTTT. Together with reference TRBV30 and TRBJ1-1, the CDR3 gives the full variable domain: SQTIHQWPATLVQPVGSPLSLECTVEGTSNPNLYWYRQAAGRGLQLLFYSVGIGQISSEVPQNLSASRPQDRQFILSSKKLLLSDSGFYLCAWQIYRGTEAFFGQGTRLTVV.

J is TRBJ2-7 and V is TRBV6-6; no clear D gene. The V and J ends lost 2 bases and 3 bases respectively, with 8 bases between them. The CDR3 spans 13 residues. The germline V gene encodes CDR1 MNHNY and CDR2 SVGAGI (reference sequence). CDR3 sequence: CASSYGEGYEQYF. CDR3 DNA sequence: TGTGCCAGCAGTTACGGTGAAGGCTACGAGCAGTACTTC.

The J gene is TRBJ1-1, the V gene TRBV4-1; 7 bases are a match to TRBD1. The CDR3 extends over 14 amino acids. Per germline, CDR1 MGHRA and CDR2 YSYEKL. Trimming removed 1 base from V and 4 bases from J; junction bases left unmatched: 3. The chain's CDR3 is CASSQGDRATEAFF. The CDR3 region has the DNA TGCGCCAGCAGCCAAGGCGACAGGGCCACTGAAGCTTTCTTT.

The rearrangement links TRBV6-6 to TRBJ2-2; TRBD2 might be the D (6 bases). Trimming took off 4 bases at V and 2 bases at J, with 11 bases between the two ends. There are 15 residues in the CDR3. In germline, CDR1 is MNHNY, CDR2 SVGAGI (reference sequence). CDR3 bases: TGTGCCAGCAGTTCCGCGGCGGGAAACACCGGGGAGCTGTTTTTT. Its translation is CASSSAAGNTGELFF.

This clone has just a few counts. Here the CDR3 reads CASTPANYGYTF. CDR3 DNA: TGTGCCAGCACCCCAGCTAACTATGGCTACACCTTC. The rearrangement uses TRBV7-9 and TRBJ1-2; D is uncertain. The V end lost 7 bases, the J end lost 0 bases, and 6 bases lay between the germline ends. The CDR3 covers 12 residues. Per the germline V gene, CDR1 is SEHNR and CDR2 is FQNEAQ (reference sequence). Variable domain in full (rest from reference TRBV7-9 and TRBJ1-2): DTGVSQNPRHKITKRGQNVTFRCDPISEHNRLYWYRQTLGQGPEFLTYFQNEAQLEKSRLLSDRFSAERPKGSFSTLEIQRTEQGDSAMYLCASTPANYGYTFGSGTRLTVV.

This rearrangement joins TRBV5-1 to TRBJ1-5, with unresolved D. Trimming removed 7 bases at V and 3 bases at J, with 11 bases between. The CDR3 totals 13 residues. The germline V gene has CDR1 SGHRS and CDR2 YFSETQ. The CDR3 spells CASRGSYNQPQHF. In DNA form, the CDR3 reads TGCGCCAGCCGAGGCAGTTACAATCAGCCCCAGCATTTT.

The chain links TRBV5-6 to TRBJ2-7; the match to TRBD1 covers 8 bases. Germline V gene lookup returns CDR1 SGHDT and CDR2 YYEEEE. CDR3 length: 14 amino acids. V lost 2 bases to trimming and J lost 2 bases; unmatched junction nucleotides: 3. The DNA of the CDR3 is TGTGCCAGCAGCTTTGGACAGGGCCCCTACGAGCAGTACTTC. It yields the protein CASSFGQGPYEQYF.

The chain recombines TRBV27 with TRBJ1-5, with D unclear. Germline V gene lookup returns CDR1 MNHEY and CDR2 SMNVEV (reference sequence). The V and J ends lost 8 bases and 6 bases respectively, with 11 bases between them. The CDR3 length is 12 residues. CDR3 residues: CASGRGVQPQHF. In DNA form, the CDR3 reads TGTGCCAGCGGTCGCGGGGTTCAGCCCCAGCATTTT.

The gene calls are TRBV9 and TRBJ2-5; 7 nucleotides align to TRBD2. The CDR3 totals 15 residues. Per the germline V gene, CDR1 is SGDLS and CDR2 is YYNGEE. With V trimmed by 0 bases and J by 5 bases, 7 bases remained unmatched. CDR3: CASSVGTRGRETQYF. The CDR3 coding sequence is TGTGCCAGCAGCGTAGGGACTAGGGGTAGGGAGACCCAGTACTTC.

Here the CDR3 reads CAISPTGQDYGYTF. CDR3 sequence (DNA): TGTGCCATCAGCCCGACAGGGCAAGACTATGGCTACACCTTC. The chain couples TRBV10-3 to TRBJ1-2; 7 bases map to TRBD1. From germline, CDR1 is ENHRY and CDR2 SYGVKD. J was trimmed by 3 bases and V by 6 bases; bases with no gene match: 7. The CDR3 spans 14 residues.

This clone was seen a few times. The chain is built from TRBV18 and TRBJ1-4; 10 bases are a match to TRBD1. The CDR3 spans 15 residues. CDR1 and CDR2 from the germline V gene are KGHSH and LQKENI. V was clipped by 3 bases and J by 5 bases; unmatched bases: 3. The CDR3 DNA sequence: TGTGCCAGCTCACCCCGGGGACAGGGGAATGAAAAACTGTTTTTT. It translates to CASSPRGQGNEKLFF. The full variable domain, in which reference TRBV18 and TRBJ1-4 provide the parts outside the CDR3, is NAGVMQNPRHLVRRRGQEARLRCSPMKGHSHVYWYRQLPEEGLKFMVYLQKENIIDESGMPKERFSAEFPKEGPSILRIQQVVRGDSAAYFCASSPRGQGNEKLFFGSGTQLSVL.

The gene calls are TRBV27 and TRBJ2-3, with 11 bases identical to TRBD2. Germline values: CDR1 MNHEY, CDR2 SMNVEV (reference sequence). The CDR3 runs 17 residues. With V trimmed by 3 bases and J by 3 bases, 8 bases remained unmatched. In DNA, the CDR3 is TGTGCCAGCAGTTTGTCCCCAGGACTAGCGGGTACAGATACGCAGTATTTT. The encoded protein is CASSLSPGLAGTDTQYF.

This clone was recorded a few times. This chain joins TRBV11-1 and TRBJ1-2; 7 bases line up with TRBD1. With V trimmed by 3 bases and J by 6 bases, 13 bases remained unmatched. Per the germline V gene, CDR1 is SGHAT and CDR2 is FQDESV (reference sequence). The CDR3 extends over 16 amino acids. This CDR3 reads CASSFVTPGGRNGYTF. CDR3 nucleotide sequence: TGTGCCAGCAGCTTCGTCACCCCAGGGGGGAGAAATGGCTACACCTTC.

This clone was seen more than once but under ten times. V and J are TRBV7-9 and TRBJ1-2; D is perhaps TRBD1 (6 bases). This CDR3 is built from 15 residues. The V end lost 5 bases, the J end lost 0 bases, and 13 bases lay between the germline ends. CDR1 is SEHNR and CDR2 is FQNEAQ in the germline V gene (reference sequence). The CDR3 spells CASSGHRVANYGYTF. As DNA, the CDR3 is TGTGCCAGCAGCGGGCACAGGGTCGCTAACTATGGCTACACCTTC.

This clone was seen a handful of times. V usage is TRBV5-6 and J usage is TRBJ1-4; possible D gene TRBD1, 5 bases. This CDR3 region has 12 residues. Germline-derived CDR1 and CDR2 are SGHDT and YYEEEE. Trimming shortened V by 4 bases and J by 13 bases, and 14 bases separated the two germline ends. CDR3 DNA: TGTGCCAGCAGCATGCCTTCTGGGGGACTGTTTTTT. It encodes CASSMPSGGLFF.

A few counts support this clone. V and J are TRBV29-1 and TRBJ1-2; 7 bases map to TRBD1. CDR3 size: 13 residues. The V gene's germline CDR1 is SQVTM and CDR2 ANQGSEA. Trimming cost V 5 bases and J 6 bases; bases outside gene matches: 9. The CDR3 sequence: CSVRDGDRDGYTF. The CDR3 DNA is TGCAGCGTTCGCGATGGGGACAGAGATGGCTACACCTTC. Full variable domain (missing parts from reference TRBV29-1 and TRBJ1-2): SAVISQKPSRDICQRGTSLTIQCQVDSQVTMMFWYRQQPGQSLTLIATANQGSEATYESGFVIDKFPISRPNLTFSTLTVSNMSPEDSSIYLCSVRDGDRDGYTFGSGTRLTVV.

This clone has only a few counts. The genes are TRBV30 and TRBJ2-1, with 7 bases aligning to TRBD2. V was pared by 7 bases and J by 5 bases, with 11 bases of the junction left unmatched. The CDR3 is 14 amino acids. CDR1 and CDR2 from the germline V gene are GTSNPN and SVGIG (reference sequence). The CDR3 region is CASEREGTHNEQFF. For the CDR3, the DNA is TGTGCCTCGGAGCGGGAAGGGACCCACAATGAGCAGTTCTTC.

The chain has TRBV29-1 and TRBJ2-4; 7 positions match TRBD1. The CDR3 has 16 amino acids. V dropped 6 bases and J dropped 0; count of bases not matched to a gene: 11. Looked up from germline, CDR1 is SQVTM and CDR2 is ANQGSEA. CDR3 DNA: TGCAGCGTAATACGGGACAGACGACTAGCCAAAAACATTCAGTACTTC. Translating gives CSVIRDRRLAKNIQYF.

In nucleotides, the CDR3 is TGTGCCAGCAGTGAGGTCTACCAACTAGATACGCAGTATTTT. Residues: CASSEVYQLDTQYF. V gene TRBV25-1 combines with J gene TRBJ2-3; D is unresolved. The V gene's germline CDR1 is MGHDK and CDR2 SYGVNS. Trimming took off 3 bases at V and 5 bases at J, with 12 bases between the two ends. This CDR3 is built from 14 residues.

V is TRBV2 and J is TRBJ2-1; unclear D gene. CDR1 and CDR2 (germline): SNHLY, FYNNEI. The V end was cut by 1 base, the J end by 8 bases, with 6 bases between. This CDR3 has 12 residues. DNA of the CDR3: TGTGCCAGCAGTGAAGGATTCCATGAGCAGTTCTTC. Protein product: CASSEGFHEQFF.

The chain is built from TRBV29-1 and TRBJ1-1; D gene uncertain. The germline V gene encodes CDR1 SQVTM and CDR2 ANQGSEA. This CDR3 comprises 14 residues. Trimming shortened V by 4 bases and J by 0 bases, and 12 bases separated the two germline ends. Written as DNA, the CDR3 is TGCAGCGTTGGGAGGGAGGGCATGAACACTGAAGCTTTCTTT. Its translation: CSVGREGMNTEAFF.

Points on this clone: The sample has other DNA sequences that encode this CDR3 too. The gene calls are TRBV29-1 and TRBJ2-5; D tentatively fits TRBD1 or TRBD2 (6 bases each). This CDR3 is built from 13 residues. Germline V gene data show CDR1 as SQVTM and CDR2 as ANQGSEA. Trimming shortened V by 5 bases and J by 4 bases, and 14 bases separated the two germline ends. CDR3 DNA: TGCAGCGTTTCTGGAGGGGGAGGAGAGACCCAGTACTTC. Its translation: CSVSGGGGETQYF.